The 18 T cell receptor beta chains presented below share a single source sample, sequenced in a study of regulatory T cells in long-lasting Graves disease. Time point described: newly diagnosed GD, antithyroid drugs for less than 3 months. After RNA was extracted from PBMCs, the TCR library was made from it. Libraries of TCR beta came from iRepertoire HTBI primers plus Arm-PCR of CDR3 regions. From the multiplex PCR reads, TCRdb called clonotypes with MiXCR, one entry per CDR3 protein. This table holds about 330,000 distinct CDR3 sequences, under 20% found once. The same specimen was also included in a second study, on T cells in Graves' hyperthyroidism and ophthalmopathy.

Sequenced material: peripheral blood mononuclear cells (PBMCs), taken at new diagnosis, from a patient treated with antithyroid drugs. The receptors were gathered from a woman aged 18-29 years with Graves disease.

This clonotype was seen at least ten times. The chain links TRBV12-3 or TRBV12-4 to TRBJ1-6; D remains unclear. The CDR3 length is 15 residues. V was clipped by 8 bases and J by 0 bases, with 11 bases between them. The CDR3 DNA reads TGTGCCAGCGAGTCACGGGGCTCCTATAATTCACCCCTCCACTTT. Its translation is CASESRGSYNSPLHF.

This clonotype was seen ten or more times. The chain links TRBV6-1 to TRBJ2-5; D gene unclear. The CDR3 has 15 residues. Per germline, CDR1 MNHNS and CDR2 SASEGT. Deletions cut 7 bases from V and 4 bases from J, with 19 bases between. CDR3 sequence (DNA): TGTGCCAGCACCGAACTTGAAGGGTTCGGAGAGACCCAGTACTTC. It codes for CASTELEGFGETQYF.

This clonotype was detected a few times. The chain couples TRBV19 to TRBJ1-4, with D possibly matching TRBD1 (5 bases). Germline V gene sequence: CDR1 LNHDA, CDR2 SQIVND (reference sequence). V gave up 7 bases and J gave up 6 bases, with 15 bases separating them. CDR3 length: 14 amino acids. In DNA form, the CDR3 reads TGTGCCAGTAAACCCCAGAGGGGATATGAAAAACTGTTTTTT. Protein: CASKPQRGYEKLFF.

The chain combines TRBV7-6 with TRBJ1-3, with 10 nucleotides matching TRBD1. CDR1 is SGHVS and CDR2 is FNYEAQ in the germline V gene. J was trimmed by 2 bases and V by 3 bases; bases with no gene match: 1. The CDR3 is made up of 15 amino acids. CDR3 bases: TGTGCCAGCAGCTTTGACAGGGGGCCTGGAAACACCATATATTTT. It encodes CASSFDRGPGNTIYF.

This clonotype was seen a few times. The CDR3 DNA follows: TGTGCCAGCAGCCAAGATTACGGGGGGGCCATATACGAGCAGTACTTC. As protein: CASSQDYGGAIYEQYF. J is TRBJ2-7 and V is TRBV14; 8 bases match TRBD2. CDR1 and CDR2 from the germline V gene are SGHDN and FVKESK. This CDR3 contains 16 residues. J was trimmed by 4 bases and V by 0 bases; bases with no gene match: 8.

This clonotype has ten or more counts. V and J are TRBV5-1 and TRBJ2-3; 7 bases align to TRBD2. The CDR3 covers 20 residues. Per germline, CDR1 SGHRS and CDR2 YFSETQ. V trimming: 4 bases; J trimming: 0 bases; junction bases outside the gene matches: 20. CDR3 DNA: TGCGCCAGCAGCCCGGGTAAGGCTGACACAAGCGGGGAGAGCACAGATACGCAGTATTTT. It specifies CASSPGKADTSGESTDTQYF.

V and J are TRBV24-1 and TRBJ2-5; possible D gene TRBD2, 6 bases. The CDR3 has 15 residues. Trimming stripped 4 bases from V and 1 base from J, with 12 bases between. The germline V gene has CDR1 KGHDR and CDR2 SFDVKD. CDR3 in DNA: TGTGCCACCAGTGAGGGCGGGACTCTCCAAGAGACCCAGTACTTC. Its protein is CATSEGGTLQETQYF.

With respect to this clonotype: This may be a read error: a much more frequent sequence differs by one nucleotide. The DNA is omitted, as the CDR3 cannot be located on it reliably, and the CDR3 follows TCRdb's listing. The rearrangement joins TRBV20-1 to TRBJ1-1; no DNA check was done on the table's D call, TRBD1. Counting both end residues, the CDR3 totals 12 amino acids. CDR1 is DFQATT and CDR2 is SNEGSKA in the germline V gene (reference sequence). CDR3 sequence: CSTSGAVTEAFF.

In DNA, the CDR3 is TGTGCCAGCAGCGTAGAGGCAGGGTCTGGAAACACCATATATTTT. This sequence encodes CASSVEAGSGNTIYF. This chain joins TRBV9 and TRBJ1-3, with a possible D match to TRBD1 (5 bases). Trimming took 0 bases from V and 1 from J, leaving 8 bases between them. The germline CDR1 and CDR2 sequences are SGDLS and YYNGEE. This CDR3 comprises 15 residues.

This chain connects TRBV20-1 to TRBJ2-3, with no clear D. Trimming cost V 7 bases and J 3 bases, with 17 bases left between them. The CDR3 has 14 amino acids. Germline CDR1 DFQATT, CDR2 SNEGSKA (reference sequence). The CDR3 region has the DNA TGCAGTGTAGTCATTGGCCCATCAACAGATACGCAGTATTTT. Amino acids: CSVVIGPSTDTQYF.

This clonotype was recorded many times. The chain couples TRBV18 to TRBJ1-5, with D hard to call. Germline values: CDR1 KGHSH, CDR2 LQKENI. The CDR3 consists of 13 residues. The germline V and J ends were trimmed by 5 bases and 0 bases, with 5 bases remaining between them. Here the CDR3 reads CASSEYSNQPQHF. Written as DNA, the CDR3 is TGTGCCAGCTCAGAATATAGCAATCAGCCCCAGCATTTT.

This clonotype was recorded many times. The chain's CDR3 is CSASPTGGYGYTF. For the CDR3, the DNA is TGCAGTGCTAGTCCGACAGGGGGGTATGGCTACACCTTC. The rearrangement links TRBV20-1 to TRBJ1-2; 9 nucleotides match TRBD1. V lost 3 bases and J lost 5; bases outside the gene matches: 4. The CDR3 is 13 amino acids. Germline CDR1 and CDR2: DFQATT and SNEGSKA (reference sequence).

The table lists this clonotype with a few counts. The rearrangement joins TRBV9 to TRBJ2-3, with 7 bases that match TRBD2. There are 14 residues in the CDR3. J lost 4 bases, V lost 2 bases, and 4 bases had no gene match. Germline V gives CDR1 SGDLS, CDR2 YYNGEE. The CDR3 nucleotides read TGTGCCAGCAGCGTTGGGGGGGAACCAGATACGCAGTATTTT. Protein sequence: CASSVGGEPDTQYF.

This clonotype has at least ten counts. The CDR3 protein is CSAREQGKAGELFF. CDR3 DNA sequence: TGCAGTGCTAGAGAACAGGGGAAAGCCGGGGAGCTGTTTTTT. The gene calls are TRBV20-1 and TRBJ2-2, with 7 bases that match TRBD1. This CDR3 comprises 14 residues. V dropped 0 bases and J dropped 6; count of bases not matched to a gene: 4. The germline gives CDR1 DFQATT, CDR2 SNEGSKA (reference sequence).

Points on this clonotype: At one boundary the junction diverges from the germline segment, which might be a read error. The chain combines TRBV5-6 with TRBJ1-5; perhaps TRBD1 as D (6 bases). The CDR3 has 17 residues. The germline CDR1 and CDR2 sequences are SGHDT and YYEEEE. CDR3 in amino acids: CASSLRTAKDLNQHQHF. The CDR3 DNA follows: TGTGCCAGCAGCTTGAGGACAGCGAAAGATTTGAATCAGCACCAGCATTTT.

This chain connects TRBV19 to TRBJ1-2; no clear D. V was cut by 3 bases and J by 13 bases, with 15 bases left in between. The CDR3 contains 12 residues. Germline V gene lookup returns CDR1 LNHDA and CDR2 SQIVND (reference sequence). CDR3 sequence: CASSMESPPRTF. CDR3 bases: TGTGCCAGTAGTATGGAGAGCCCGCCGCGCACCTTC.

The count of this clonotype is one. The genes are TRBV5-1 and TRBJ2-7; TRBD1 agrees at 8 bases. The CDR3 consists of 14 residues. Germline CDR1 and CDR2: SGHRS and YFSETQ. The trim removed 4 bases at V and 6 bases at J, leaving 9 bases unmatched. This CDR3 is CASSAGQDYGEQYF. The DNA of the CDR3 is TGCGCCAGCAGCGCGGGACAGGATTATGGCGAGCAGTACTTC.

At least ten counts were recorded for this clonotype. The chain joins TRBV2 to TRBJ2-1; D unclear. Trimming removed 3 bases at V and 6 bases at J, with 12 bases between. Looked up from germline, CDR1 is SNHLY and CDR2 is FYNNEI. The CDR3 extends over 14 amino acids. CDR3 sequence reads: CASSDVGLGNEQFF. For the CDR3, the DNA is TGTGCCAGCAGTGATGTGGGTTTAGGCAATGAGCAGTTCTTC. The full variable domain, its missing parts supplied by reference TRBV2 and TRBJ2-1, is EPEVTQTPSHQVTQMGQEVILRCVPISNHLYFYWYRQILGQKVEFLVSFYNNEISEKSEIFDDQFSVERPDGSNFTLKIRSTKLEDSAMYFCASSDVGLGNEQFFGPGTRLTVL.